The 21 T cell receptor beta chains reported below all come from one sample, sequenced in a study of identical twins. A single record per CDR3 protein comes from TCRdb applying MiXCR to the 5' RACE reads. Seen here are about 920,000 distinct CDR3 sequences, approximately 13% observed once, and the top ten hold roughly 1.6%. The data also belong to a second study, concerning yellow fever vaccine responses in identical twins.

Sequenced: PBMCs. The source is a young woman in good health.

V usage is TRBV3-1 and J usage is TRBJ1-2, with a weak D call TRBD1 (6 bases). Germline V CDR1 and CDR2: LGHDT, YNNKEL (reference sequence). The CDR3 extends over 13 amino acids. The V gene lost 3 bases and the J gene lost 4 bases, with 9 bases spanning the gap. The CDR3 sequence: CASSQRGIYGYTF. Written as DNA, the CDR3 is TGTGCCAGCAGCCAGAGGGGGATCTATGGCTACACCTTC.

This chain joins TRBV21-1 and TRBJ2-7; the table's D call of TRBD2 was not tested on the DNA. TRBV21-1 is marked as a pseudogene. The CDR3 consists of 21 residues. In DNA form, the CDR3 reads TGTGCCAGCAGCAAAGAAGGGGAGGAGGGGAGGATAGCGGGGGGATCCTACGAGCAGTACGTC. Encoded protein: CASSKEGEEGRIAGGSYEQYV.

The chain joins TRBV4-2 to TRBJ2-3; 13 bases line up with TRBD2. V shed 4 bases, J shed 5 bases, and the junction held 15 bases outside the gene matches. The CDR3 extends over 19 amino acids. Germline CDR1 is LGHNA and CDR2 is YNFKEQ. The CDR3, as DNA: TGTGCCAGCAGCCCGGGACGGGGACTAGCGGGGCTTCAGGGAGATACGCAGTATTTT. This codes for CASSPGRGLAGLQGDTQYF.

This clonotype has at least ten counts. DNA of the CDR3: TGCGCCAGCAGCAAGGGACTAGCGGGAGACACCTACAATGAGCAGTTCTTC. Translating gives CASSKGLAGDTYNEQFF. V and J are TRBV5-1 and TRBJ2-1; 14 nucleotides line up with TRBD2. This CDR3 is 17 amino acids long. CDR1 is SGHRS, CDR2 YFSETQ, per germline. V shed 4 bases, J shed 2 bases, and the junction held 5 bases outside the gene matches.

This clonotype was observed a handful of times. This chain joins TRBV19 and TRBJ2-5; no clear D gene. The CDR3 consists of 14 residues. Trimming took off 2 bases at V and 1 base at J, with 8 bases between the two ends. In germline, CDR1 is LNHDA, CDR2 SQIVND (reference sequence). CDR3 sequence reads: CASSIYDTQETQYF. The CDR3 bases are TGTGCCAGTAGTATATATGACACCCAAGAGACCCAGTACTTC.

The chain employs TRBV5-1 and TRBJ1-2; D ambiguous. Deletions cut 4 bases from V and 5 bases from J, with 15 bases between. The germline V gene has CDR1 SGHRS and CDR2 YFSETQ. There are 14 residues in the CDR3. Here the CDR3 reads CASSPGLVLYGYTF. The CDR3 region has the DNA TGCGCCAGCAGCCCCGGACTTGTTCTATATGGCTACACCTTC.

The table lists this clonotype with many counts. CDR3 in DNA: TGTGCCAGCAGCCCCCGACAGGGGAACACTGAAGCTTTCTTT. The encoded protein is CASSPRQGNTEAFF. J is TRBJ1-1 and V is TRBV18; 7 bases fit TRBD1. The germline CDR1 and CDR2 sequences are KGHSH and LQKENI. The CDR3 totals 14 residues. V trimming: 8 bases; J trimming: 1 base; junction bases outside the gene matches: 7.

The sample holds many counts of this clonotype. CDR3 sequence (DNA): TGTGCCAGCAGTTTAAGACAGCCCAGCTCCTACAATGAGCAGTTCTTC. Protein: CASSLRQPSSYNEQFF. This chain links TRBV12-3 or TRBV12-4 with TRBJ2-1, with D possibly TRBD1 on 5 matching bases. The V end was cut by 2 bases, the J end by 0 bases, with 11 bases between. The CDR3 loop spans 16 amino acids.

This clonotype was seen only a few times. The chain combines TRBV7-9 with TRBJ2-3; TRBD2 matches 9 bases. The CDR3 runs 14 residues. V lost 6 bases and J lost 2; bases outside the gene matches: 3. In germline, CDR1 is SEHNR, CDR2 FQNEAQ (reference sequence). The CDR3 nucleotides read TGTGCCAGCAGGGCGGGGGGGCTCACAGATACGCAGTATTTT. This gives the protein CASRAGGLTDTQYF.

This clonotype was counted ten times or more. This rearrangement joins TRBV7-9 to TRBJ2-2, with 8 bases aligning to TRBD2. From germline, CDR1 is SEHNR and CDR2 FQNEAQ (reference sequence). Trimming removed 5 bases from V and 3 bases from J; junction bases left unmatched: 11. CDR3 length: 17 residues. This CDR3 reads CASSPQRGREDTGELFF. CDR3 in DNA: TGTGCCAGCAGCCCCCAGCGGGGGCGGGAGGACACCGGGGAGCTGTTTTTT.

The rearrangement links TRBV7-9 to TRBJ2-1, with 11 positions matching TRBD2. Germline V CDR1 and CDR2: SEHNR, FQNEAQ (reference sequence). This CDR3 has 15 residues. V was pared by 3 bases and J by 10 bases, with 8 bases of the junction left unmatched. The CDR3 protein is CASSFRTSGSIEQFF. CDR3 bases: TGTGCCAGCAGCTTCAGAACTAGCGGGAGCATCGAGCAGTTCTTC.

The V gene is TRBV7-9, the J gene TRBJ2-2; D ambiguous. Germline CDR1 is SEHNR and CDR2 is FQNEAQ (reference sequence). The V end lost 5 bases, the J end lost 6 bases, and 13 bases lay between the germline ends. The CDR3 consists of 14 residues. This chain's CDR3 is CASSQRVGPGELFF. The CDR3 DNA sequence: TGTGCCAGCAGCCAGAGAGTAGGGCCCGGGGAGCTGTTTTTT. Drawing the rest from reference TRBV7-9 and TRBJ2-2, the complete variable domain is DTGVSQNPRHKITKRGQNVTFRCDPISEHNRLYWYRQTLGQGPEFLTYFQNEAQLEKSRLLSDRFSAERPKGSFSTLEIQRTEQGDSAMYLCASSQRVGPGELFFGEGSRLTVL.

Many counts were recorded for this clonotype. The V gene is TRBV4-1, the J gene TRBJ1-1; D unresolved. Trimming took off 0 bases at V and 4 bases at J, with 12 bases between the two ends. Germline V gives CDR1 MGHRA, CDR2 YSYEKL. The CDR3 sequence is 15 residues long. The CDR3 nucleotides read TGCGCCAGCAGCCAAGATGCCGTTCGGGGCACTGAAGCTTTCTTT. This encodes CASSQDAVRGTEAFF.

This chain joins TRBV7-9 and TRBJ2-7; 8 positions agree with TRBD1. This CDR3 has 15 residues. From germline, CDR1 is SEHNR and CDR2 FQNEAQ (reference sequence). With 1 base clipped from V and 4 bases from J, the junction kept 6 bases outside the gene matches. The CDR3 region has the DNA TGTGCCAGCAGCTTAGGGACAGGGCCGTTATACGAGCAGTACGTC. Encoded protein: CASSLGTGPLYEQYV.

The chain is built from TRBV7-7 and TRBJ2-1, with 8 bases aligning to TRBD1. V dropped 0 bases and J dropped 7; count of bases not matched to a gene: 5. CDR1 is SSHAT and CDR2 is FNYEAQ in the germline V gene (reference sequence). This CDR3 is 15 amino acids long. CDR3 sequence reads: CASSLAPDRVNEQFF. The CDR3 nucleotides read TGTGCCAGCAGCTTAGCGCCGGACAGGGTTAATGAGCAGTTCTTC.

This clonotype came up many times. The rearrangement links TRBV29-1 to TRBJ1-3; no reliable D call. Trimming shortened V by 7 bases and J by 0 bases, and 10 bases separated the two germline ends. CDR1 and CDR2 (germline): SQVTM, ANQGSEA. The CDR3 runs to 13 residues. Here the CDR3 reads CSAYKSSGNTIYF. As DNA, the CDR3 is TGCAGCGCCTACAAGAGCTCTGGAAACACCATATATTTT.

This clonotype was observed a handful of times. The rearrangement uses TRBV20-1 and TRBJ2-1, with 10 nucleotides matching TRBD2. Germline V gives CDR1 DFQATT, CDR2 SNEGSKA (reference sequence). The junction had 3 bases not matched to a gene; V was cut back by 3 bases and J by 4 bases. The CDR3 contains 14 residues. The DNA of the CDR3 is TGCAGTGCTAGTCTAGCGGGGGTATACAATGAGCAGTTCTTC. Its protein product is CSASLAGVYNEQFF.

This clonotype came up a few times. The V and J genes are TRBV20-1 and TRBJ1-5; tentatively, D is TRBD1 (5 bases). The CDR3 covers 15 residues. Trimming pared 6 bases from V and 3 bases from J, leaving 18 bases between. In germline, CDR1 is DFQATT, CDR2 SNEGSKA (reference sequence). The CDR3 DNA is TGCAGTGCAAGCTCCCGGACAAGTAACAATCAGCCCCAGCATTTT. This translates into CSASSRTSNNQPQHF.

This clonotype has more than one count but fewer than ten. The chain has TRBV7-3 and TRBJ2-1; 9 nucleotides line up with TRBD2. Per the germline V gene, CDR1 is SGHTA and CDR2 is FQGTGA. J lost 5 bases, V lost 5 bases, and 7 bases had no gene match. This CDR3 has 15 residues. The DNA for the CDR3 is TGTGCCAGCAGCCCCTCAAGCGGGGGGAACAATGAGCAGTTCTTC. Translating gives CASSPSSGGNNEQFF.

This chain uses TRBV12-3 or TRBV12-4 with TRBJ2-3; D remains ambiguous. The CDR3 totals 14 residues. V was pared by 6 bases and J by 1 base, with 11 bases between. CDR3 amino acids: CASSPFDRTDTQYF. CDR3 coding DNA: TGTGCCAGCAGCCCTTTTGACCGCACAGATACGCAGTATTTT.

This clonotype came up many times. The CDR3 is CASRLTGLGYNSPLHF. Written as DNA, the CDR3 is TGTGCCAGCAGGCTAACAGGCTTGGGCTATAATTCACCCCTCCACTTT. The rearrangement links TRBV12-3 or TRBV12-4 to TRBJ1-6; maybe TRBD1 (5 bases). This CDR3 has 16 amino acids. Trimming removed 6 bases at V and 3 bases at J, with 15 bases between.